This entry concerns a single T cell receptor (beta chain). Its antigen remains unidentified. Produced via immunoSEQ multiplex PCR; TCRdb's table is partial and in-frame only. The sample has around 68,000 clones; under 95% are singletons. The sample belongs to a study of OX40 agonist ivuxolimab in advanced cancers. Whole-study results and caveats: At 0.1 to 3.0 mg/kg and by week 6, clonal expansion occurred in CD4+ and CD8+ blood T cells.

This clonotype originated in an adult with an advanced solid tumor such as melanoma, head and neck, liver or kidney cancer. The sample was CD4+ or CD8+ T cells sorted from blood, taken in a trial of the OX40 agonist ivuxolimab.

The CDR3 bases are TGTGCCAGCAGCTTACTTGAGGATCAGCCCCAGCATTTT. Translating gives CASSLLEDQPQHF. The chain carries TRBV11-2 and TRBJ1-5; D remains unclear. The CDR3 covers 13 residues. Germline CDR1 reads SGHAT; CDR2 reads FQNNGV. The ends were cut back, 2 bases at V and 5 bases at J, with 7 bases in the middle.